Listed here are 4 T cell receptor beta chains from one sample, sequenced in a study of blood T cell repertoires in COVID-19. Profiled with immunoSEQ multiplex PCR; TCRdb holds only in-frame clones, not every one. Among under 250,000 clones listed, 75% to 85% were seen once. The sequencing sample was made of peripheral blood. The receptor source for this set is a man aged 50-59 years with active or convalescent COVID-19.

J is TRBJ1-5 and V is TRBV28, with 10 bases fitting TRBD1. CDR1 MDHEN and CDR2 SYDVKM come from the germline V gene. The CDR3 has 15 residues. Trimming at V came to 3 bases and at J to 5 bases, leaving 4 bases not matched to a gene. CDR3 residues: CASSFGTGVYQPQHF. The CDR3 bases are TGTGCCAGCAGTTTCGGGACAGGGGTCTATCAGCCCCAGCATTTT.

Written as DNA, the CDR3 is TGTGCCACCAGCACCCGGACAGGGGGGGAAGACGAGCAGTACGTC. Translation: CATSTRTGGEDEQYV. V is TRBV15 and J is TRBJ2-7, with TRBD1 matching over 10 bases. Germline V lookup: CDR1 LNHNV, CDR2 YYDKDF (reference sequence). Germline trimming cut 4 bases from V and 5 bases from J; bases unmatched to any gene: 8. The CDR3 is 15 residues long.

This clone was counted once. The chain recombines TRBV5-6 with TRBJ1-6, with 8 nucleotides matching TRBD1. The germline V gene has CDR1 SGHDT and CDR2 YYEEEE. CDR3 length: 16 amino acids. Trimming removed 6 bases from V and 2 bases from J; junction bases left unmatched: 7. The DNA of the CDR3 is TGTGCCAGCACCAAGACAGGGGAGCCCTATAATTCACCCCTCCACTTT. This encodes CASTKTGEPYNSPLHF.

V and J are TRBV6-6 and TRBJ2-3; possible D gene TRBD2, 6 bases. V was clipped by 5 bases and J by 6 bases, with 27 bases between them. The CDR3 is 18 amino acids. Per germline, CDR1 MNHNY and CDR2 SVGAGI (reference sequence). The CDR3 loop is CASSPPSAFRDWGDTQYF. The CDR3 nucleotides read TGTGCCAGCAGTCCACCCTCCGCCTTCAGGGACTGGGGGGATACGCAGTATTTT.